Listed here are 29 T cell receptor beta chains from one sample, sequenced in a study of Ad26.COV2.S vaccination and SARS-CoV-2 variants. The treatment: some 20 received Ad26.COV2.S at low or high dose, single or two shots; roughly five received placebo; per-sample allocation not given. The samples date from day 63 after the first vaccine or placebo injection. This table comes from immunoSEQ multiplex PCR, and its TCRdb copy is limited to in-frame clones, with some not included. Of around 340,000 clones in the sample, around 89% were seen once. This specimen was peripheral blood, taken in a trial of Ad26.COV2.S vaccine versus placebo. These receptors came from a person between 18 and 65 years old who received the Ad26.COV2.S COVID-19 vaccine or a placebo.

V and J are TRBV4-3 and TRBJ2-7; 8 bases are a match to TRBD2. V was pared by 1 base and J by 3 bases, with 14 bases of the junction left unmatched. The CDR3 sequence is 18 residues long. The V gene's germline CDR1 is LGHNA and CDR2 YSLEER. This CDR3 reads CASSQGLSGEDLNYEQYF. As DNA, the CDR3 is TGCGCCAGCAGCCAAGGGCTTAGCGGGGAGGACTTAAACTACGAGCAGTACTTC.

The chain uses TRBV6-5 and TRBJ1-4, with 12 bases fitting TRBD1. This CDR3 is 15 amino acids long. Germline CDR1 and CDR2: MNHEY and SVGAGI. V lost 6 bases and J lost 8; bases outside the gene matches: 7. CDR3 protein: CASRGTGGAGEKLFF. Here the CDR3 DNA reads TGTGCCAGCAGGGGGACAGGGGGCGCTGGGGAAAAACTGTTTTTT.

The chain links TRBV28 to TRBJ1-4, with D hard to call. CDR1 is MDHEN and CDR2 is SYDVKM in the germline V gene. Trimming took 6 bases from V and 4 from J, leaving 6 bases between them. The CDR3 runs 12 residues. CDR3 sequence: CASSRNNEKLFF. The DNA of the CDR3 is TGTGCCAGCAGCCGGAATAATGAAAAACTGTTTTTT.

The CDR3 loop is CASSLGRFIRSNEQFF. The CDR3 nucleotides read TGTGCCAGCAGCTTAGGTCGGTTTATCCGAAGCAATGAGCAGTTCTTC. The rearrangement links TRBV7-8 to TRBJ2-1, with D uncertain. V was pared by 1 base and J by 6 bases, with 16 bases between. This CDR3 comprises 16 residues. Germline values: CDR1 SGHVS, CDR2 FQNEAQ.

The CDR3 reads CASSVYATNEKLFF. Written as DNA, the CDR3 is TGTGCCAGCAGCGTCTATGCAACTAATGAAAAACTGTTTTTT. The rearrangement links TRBV9 to TRBJ1-4; no clear D gene. V lost 2 bases to trimming and J lost 0 bases, with 5 bases between them. This CDR3 has 14 amino acids. CDR1 and CDR2 (germline): SGDLS, YYNGEE. Variable domain in full (rest from reference TRBV9 and TRBJ1-4): DSGVTQTPKHLITATGQRVTLRCSPRSGDLSVYWYQQSLDQGLQFLIQYYNGEERAKGNILERFSAQQFPDLHSELNLSSLELGDSALYFCASSVYATNEKLFFGSGTQLSVL.

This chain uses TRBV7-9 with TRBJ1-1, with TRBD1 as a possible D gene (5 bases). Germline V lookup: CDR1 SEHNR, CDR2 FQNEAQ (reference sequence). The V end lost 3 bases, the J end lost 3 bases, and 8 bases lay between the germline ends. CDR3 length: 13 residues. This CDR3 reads CASSFGQHTEAFF. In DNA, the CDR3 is TGTGCCAGCAGCTTTGGACAACACACTGAAGCTTTCTTT. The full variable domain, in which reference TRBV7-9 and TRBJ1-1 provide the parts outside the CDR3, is DTGVSQNPRHKITKRGQNVTFRCDPISEHNRLYWYRQTLGQGPEFLTYFQNEAQLEKSRLLSDRFSAERPKGSFSTLEIQRTEQGDSAMYLCASSFGQHTEAFFGQGTRLTVV.

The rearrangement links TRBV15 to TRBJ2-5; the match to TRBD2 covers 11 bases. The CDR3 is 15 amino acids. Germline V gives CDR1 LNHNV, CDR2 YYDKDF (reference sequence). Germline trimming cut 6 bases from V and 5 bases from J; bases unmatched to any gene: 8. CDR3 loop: CATSFTSGRGETQYF. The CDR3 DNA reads TGTGCCACCAGTTTCACTAGCGGGAGAGGGGAGACCCAGTACTTC.

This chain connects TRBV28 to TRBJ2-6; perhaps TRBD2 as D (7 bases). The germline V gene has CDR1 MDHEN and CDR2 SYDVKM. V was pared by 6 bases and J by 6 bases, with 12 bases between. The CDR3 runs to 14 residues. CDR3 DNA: TGTGCCAGCAGGGGGGGGCCTGAGGCCAACGTCCTGACTTTC. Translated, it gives CASRGGPEANVLTF.

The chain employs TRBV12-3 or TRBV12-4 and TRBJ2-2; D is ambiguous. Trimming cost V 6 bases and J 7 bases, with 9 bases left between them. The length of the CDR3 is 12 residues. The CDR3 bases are TGTGCCAGCAGGATCGTTGGCGGGGAGCTGTTTTTT. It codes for CASRIVGGELFF.

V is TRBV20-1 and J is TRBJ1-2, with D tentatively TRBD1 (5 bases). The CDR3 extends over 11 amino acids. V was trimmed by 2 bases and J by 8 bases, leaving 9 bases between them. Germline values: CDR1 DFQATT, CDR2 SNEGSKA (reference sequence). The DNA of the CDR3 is TGCAGTGCTAGATCGGGGGTCGGCTACACCTTC. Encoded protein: CSARSGVGYTF.

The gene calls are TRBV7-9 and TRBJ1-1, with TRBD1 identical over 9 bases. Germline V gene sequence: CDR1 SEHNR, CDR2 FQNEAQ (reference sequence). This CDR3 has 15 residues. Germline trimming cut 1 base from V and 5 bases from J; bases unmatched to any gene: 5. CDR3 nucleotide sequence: TGTGCCAGCAGCTTAGTGGGACAGGGAGTAACTGAAGCTTTCTTT. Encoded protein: CASSLVGQGVTEAFF. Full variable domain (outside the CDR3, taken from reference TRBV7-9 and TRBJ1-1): DTGVSQNPRHKITKRGQNVTFRCDPISEHNRLYWYRQTLGQGPEFLTYFQNEAQLEKSRLLSDRFSAERPKGSFSTLEIQRTEQGDSAMYLCASSLVGQGVTEAFFGQGTRLTVV.

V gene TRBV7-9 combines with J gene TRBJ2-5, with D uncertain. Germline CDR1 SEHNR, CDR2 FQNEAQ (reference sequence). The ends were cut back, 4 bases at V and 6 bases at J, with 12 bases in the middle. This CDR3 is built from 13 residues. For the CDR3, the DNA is TGTGCCAGCAGCTCACCCGCCAGTAAGACCCAGTACTTC. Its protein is CASSSPASKTQYF.

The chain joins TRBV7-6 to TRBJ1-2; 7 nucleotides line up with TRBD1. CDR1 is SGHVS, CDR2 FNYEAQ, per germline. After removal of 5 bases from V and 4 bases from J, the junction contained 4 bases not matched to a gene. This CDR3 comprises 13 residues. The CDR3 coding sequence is TGTGCCAGCAGCGGGGACAGCTTCTATGGCTACACCTTC. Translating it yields CASSGDSFYGYTF.

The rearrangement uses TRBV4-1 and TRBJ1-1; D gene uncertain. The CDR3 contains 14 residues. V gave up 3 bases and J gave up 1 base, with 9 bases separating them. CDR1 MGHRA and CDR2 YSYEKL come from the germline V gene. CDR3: CASSQHGENTEAFF. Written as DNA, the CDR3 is TGCGCCAGCAGCCAGCACGGCGAGAACACTGAAGCTTTCTTT.

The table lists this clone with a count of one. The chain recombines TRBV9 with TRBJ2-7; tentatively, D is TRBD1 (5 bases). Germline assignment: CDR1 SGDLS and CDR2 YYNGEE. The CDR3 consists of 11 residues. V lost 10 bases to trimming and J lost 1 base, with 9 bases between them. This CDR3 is CASDSSYEQYF. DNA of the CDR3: TGTGCCTCCGACAGTTCCTACGAGCAGTACTTC.

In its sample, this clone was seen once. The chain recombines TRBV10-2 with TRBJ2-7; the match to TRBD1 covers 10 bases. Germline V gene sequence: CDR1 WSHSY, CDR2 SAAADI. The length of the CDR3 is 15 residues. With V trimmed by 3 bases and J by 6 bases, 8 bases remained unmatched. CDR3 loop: CASSDIGTGEVEQYF. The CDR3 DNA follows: TGCGCCAGCAGTGATATTGGGACAGGGGAGGTCGAGCAGTACTTC.

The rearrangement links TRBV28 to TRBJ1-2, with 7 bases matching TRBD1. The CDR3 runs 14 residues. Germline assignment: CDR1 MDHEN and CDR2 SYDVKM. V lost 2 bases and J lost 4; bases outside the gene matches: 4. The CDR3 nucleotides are TGTGCCAGCAGTTTAAGGGGACAGCCCTATGGCTACACCTTC. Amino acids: CASSLRGQPYGYTF.

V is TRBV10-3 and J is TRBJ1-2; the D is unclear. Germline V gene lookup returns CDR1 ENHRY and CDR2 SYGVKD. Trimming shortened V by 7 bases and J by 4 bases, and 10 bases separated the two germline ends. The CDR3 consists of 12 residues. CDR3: CAINSGLYGYTF. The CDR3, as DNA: TGTGCCATCAATTCCGGGCTCTATGGCTACACCTTC.

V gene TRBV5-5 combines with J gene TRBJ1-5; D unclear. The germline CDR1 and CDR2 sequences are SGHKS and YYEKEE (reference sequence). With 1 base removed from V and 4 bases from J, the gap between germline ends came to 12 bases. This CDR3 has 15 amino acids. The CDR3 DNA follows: TGTGCCAGCAGCTTGATAGCTGGACCGAATCAGCCCCAGCATTTT. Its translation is CASSLIAGPNQPQHF.

The CDR3 loop is CASSLAGVTEAFF. In nucleotides, the CDR3 is TGCGCCAGCAGCTTGGCGGGAGTTACTGAAGCTTTCTTT. V usage is TRBV5-1 and J usage is TRBJ1-1; D is unresolved. The V gene lost 0 bases and the J gene lost 5 bases, with 8 bases spanning the gap. Germline CDR1 reads SGHRS; CDR2 reads YFSETQ. The CDR3 loop spans 13 amino acids.

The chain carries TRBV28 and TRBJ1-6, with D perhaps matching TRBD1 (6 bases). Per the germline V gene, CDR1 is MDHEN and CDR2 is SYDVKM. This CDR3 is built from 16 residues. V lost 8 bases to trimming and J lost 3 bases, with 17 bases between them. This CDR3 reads CASGRRGRYYNSPLHF. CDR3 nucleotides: TGTGCCAGCGGCCGACGGGGGCGTTACTATAATTCACCCCTCCACTTT.

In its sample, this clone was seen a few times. CDR3 nucleotide sequence: TGTGCCAGCAGCCCCGGCCGTCAGGAGGGTGAAAAACTGTTTTTT. Translating it yields CASSPGRQEGEKLFF. The J gene is TRBJ1-4, the V gene TRBV7-9, with D unresolved. The V and J ends lost 5 bases and 7 bases respectively, with 17 bases between them. Germline CDR1 reads SEHNR; CDR2 reads FQNEAQ (reference sequence). The CDR3 covers 15 residues.

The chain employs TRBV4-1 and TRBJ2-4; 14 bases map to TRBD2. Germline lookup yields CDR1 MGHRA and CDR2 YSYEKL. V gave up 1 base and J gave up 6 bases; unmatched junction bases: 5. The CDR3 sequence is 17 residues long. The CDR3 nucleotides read TGCGCCAGCAGCCAAGGGGGGACTAGCGGGAGCAGAAACATTCAGTACTTC. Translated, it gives CASSQGGTSGSRNIQYF.

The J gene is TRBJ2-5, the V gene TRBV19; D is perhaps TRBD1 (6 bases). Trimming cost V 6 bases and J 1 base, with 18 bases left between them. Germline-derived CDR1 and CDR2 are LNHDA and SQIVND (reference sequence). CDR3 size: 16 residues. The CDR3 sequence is CASSSLGATGQETQYF. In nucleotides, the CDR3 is TGTGCCAGTAGCTCACTGGGGGCCACAGGCCAAGAGACCCAGTACTTC.

The CDR3 DNA reads TGCGCCAGCAGCTTGGCCGGGGGGGCCGGCTACGAGCAGTACTTC. Protein product: CASSLAGGAGYEQYF. The chain combines TRBV5-1 with TRBJ2-7; 8 positions match TRBD2. With V trimmed by 0 bases and J by 3 bases, 5 bases remained unmatched. Germline assignment: CDR1 SGHRS and CDR2 YFSETQ. The CDR3 covers 15 residues.

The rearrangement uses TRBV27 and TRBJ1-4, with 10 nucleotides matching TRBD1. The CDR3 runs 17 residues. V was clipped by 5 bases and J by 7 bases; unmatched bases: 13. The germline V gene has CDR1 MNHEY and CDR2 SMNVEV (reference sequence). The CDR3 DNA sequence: TGTGCCAGCAGTCCACGACAGGGGGCGGGCGAAATTGAAAAACTGTTTTTT. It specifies CASSPRQGAGEIEKLFF.

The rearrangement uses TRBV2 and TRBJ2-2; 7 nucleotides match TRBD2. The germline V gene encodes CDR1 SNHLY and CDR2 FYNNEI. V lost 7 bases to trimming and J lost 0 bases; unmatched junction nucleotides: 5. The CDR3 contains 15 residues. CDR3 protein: CASMGTNPNTGELFF. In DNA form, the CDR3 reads TGTGCCAGCATGGGGACTAACCCGAACACCGGGGAGCTGTTTTTT.

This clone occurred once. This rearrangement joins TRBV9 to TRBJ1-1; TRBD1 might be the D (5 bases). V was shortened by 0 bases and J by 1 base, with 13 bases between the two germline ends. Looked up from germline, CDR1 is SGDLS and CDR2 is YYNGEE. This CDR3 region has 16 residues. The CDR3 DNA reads TGTGCCAGCAGCGTAGGAGGGACTGGCGGGAACACTGAAGCTTTCTTT. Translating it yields CASSVGGTGGNTEAFF.

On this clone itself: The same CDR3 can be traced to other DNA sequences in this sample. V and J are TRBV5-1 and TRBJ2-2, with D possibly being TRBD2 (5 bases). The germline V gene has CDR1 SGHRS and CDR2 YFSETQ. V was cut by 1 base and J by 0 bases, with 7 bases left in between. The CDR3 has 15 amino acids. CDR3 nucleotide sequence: TGCGCCAGCAGCTTGACGGGGACGAACACCGGGGAGCTGTTTTTT. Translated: CASSLTGTNTGELFF. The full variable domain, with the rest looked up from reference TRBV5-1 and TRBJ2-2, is KAGVTQTPRYLIKTRGQQVTLSCSPISGHRSVSWYQQTPGQGLQFLFEYFSETQRNKGNFPGRFSGRQFSNSRSEMNVSTLELGDSALYLCASSLTGTNTGELFFGEGSRLTVL.